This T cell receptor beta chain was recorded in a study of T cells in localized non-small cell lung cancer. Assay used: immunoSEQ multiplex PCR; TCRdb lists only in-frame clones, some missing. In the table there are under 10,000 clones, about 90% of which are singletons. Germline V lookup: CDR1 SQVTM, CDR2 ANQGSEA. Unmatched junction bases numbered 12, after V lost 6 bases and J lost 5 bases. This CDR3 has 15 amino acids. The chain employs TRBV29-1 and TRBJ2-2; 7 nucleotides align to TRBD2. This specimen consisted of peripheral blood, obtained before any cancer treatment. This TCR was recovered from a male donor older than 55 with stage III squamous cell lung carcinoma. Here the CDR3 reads CSVLPPGGRTGELFF. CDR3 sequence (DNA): TGCAGCGTACTCCCGCCGGGAGGAAGAACCGGGGAGCTGTTTTTT.